This T cell receptor (beta chain) was sequenced during a study of blood T cell repertoires in COVID-19. Study as a whole: Samples representing acute and convalescent COVID-19 were sourced from the United States, Italy and Spain. From T cells, B-cell-depleted T cells, or PBMCs came the material, which was cDNA or gDNA.

The V and J ends lost 7 bases and 6 bases, in that order; junction bases with no gene match: 10. The CDR3 runs 15 residues. Germline lookup yields CDR1 MNHEY and CDR2 SVGAGI. Original processing methods: How many nucleated cells were present was estimated from reference gene primer amplification. Some clones are missing from TCRdb's copy, which holds only in-frame ones; the method was immunoSEQ multiplex PCR. V and J calls and clone size follow that table, whereas D and trimming were derived from the DNA. This repertoire shows some 400,000 clones, about 80% found once; its top ten account for more than 1%.

The rearrangement links TRBV6-5 to TRBJ1-5; 9 nucleotides align to TRBD1. The receptor was derived from a human donor with acute or convalescent COVID-19. The donor label of this sample is uncertain. The source material was peripheral blood. CDR3 nucleotide sequence: TGTGCCAGCATGTTCGGACAGGGGTTTCGTCAGCCCCAGCATTTT. Translated, it gives CASMFGQGFRQPQHF.